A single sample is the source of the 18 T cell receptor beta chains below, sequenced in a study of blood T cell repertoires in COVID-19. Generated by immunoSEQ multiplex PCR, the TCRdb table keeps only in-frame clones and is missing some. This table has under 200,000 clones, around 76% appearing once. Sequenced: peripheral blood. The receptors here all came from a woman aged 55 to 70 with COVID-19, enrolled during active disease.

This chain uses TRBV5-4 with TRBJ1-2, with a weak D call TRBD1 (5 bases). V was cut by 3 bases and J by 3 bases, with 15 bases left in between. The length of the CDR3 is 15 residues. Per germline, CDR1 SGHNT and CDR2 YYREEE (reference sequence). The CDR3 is CASSSLRGGDYGYTF. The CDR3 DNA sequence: TGTGCCAGCAGCTCCCTTCGTGGGGGGGACTATGGCTACACCTTC. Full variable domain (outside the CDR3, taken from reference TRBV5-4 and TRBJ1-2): ETGVTQSPTHLIKTRGQQVTLRCSSQSGHNTVSWYQQALGQGPQFIFQYYREEENGRGNFPPRFSGLQFPNYSSELNVNALELDDSALYLCASSSLRGGDYGYTFGSGTRLTVV.

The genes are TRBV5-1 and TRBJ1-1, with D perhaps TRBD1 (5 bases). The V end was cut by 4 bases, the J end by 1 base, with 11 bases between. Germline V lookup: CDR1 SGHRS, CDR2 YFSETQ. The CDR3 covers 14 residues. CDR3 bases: TGCGCCAGCAGCGTCAGGGTCGGGAACACTGAAGCTTTCTTT. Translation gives CASSVRVGNTEAFF.

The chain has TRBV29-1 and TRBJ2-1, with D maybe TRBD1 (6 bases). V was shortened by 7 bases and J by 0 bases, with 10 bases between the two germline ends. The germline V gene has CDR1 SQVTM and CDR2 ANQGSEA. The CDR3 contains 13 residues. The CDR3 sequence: CSGTAFSYNEQFF. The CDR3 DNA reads TGCAGCGGGACAGCCTTCTCCTACAATGAGCAGTTCTTC.

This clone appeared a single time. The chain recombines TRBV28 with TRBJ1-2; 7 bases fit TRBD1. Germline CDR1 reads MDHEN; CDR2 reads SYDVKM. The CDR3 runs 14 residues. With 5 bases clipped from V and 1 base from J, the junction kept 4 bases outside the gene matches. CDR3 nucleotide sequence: TGTGCCAGCAGTATTGACAGGGTTAACTATGGCTACACCTTC. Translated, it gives CASSIDRVNYGYTF.

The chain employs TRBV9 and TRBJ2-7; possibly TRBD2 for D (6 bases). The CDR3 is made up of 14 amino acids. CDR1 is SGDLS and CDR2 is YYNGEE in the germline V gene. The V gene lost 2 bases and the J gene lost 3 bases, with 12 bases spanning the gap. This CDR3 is CASSVEGTSYEQYF. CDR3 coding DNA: TGTGCCAGCAGCGTGGAGGGTACGAGCTACGAGCAGTACTTC.

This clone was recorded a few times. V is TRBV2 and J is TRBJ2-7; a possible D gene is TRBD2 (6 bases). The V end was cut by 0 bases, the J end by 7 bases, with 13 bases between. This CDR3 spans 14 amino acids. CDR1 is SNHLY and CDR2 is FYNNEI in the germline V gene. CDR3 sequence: CASSEALRGSEQYF. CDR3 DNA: TGTGCCAGCAGTGAAGCGCTTCGGGGGAGTGAGCAGTACTTC.

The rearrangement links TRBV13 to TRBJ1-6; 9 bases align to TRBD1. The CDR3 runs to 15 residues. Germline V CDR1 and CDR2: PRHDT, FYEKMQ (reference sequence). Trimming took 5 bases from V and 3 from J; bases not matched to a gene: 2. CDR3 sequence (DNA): TGTGCCAGCAGCCCGGACAGGGGCTATAATTCACCCCTCCACTTT. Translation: CASSPDRGYNSPLHF.

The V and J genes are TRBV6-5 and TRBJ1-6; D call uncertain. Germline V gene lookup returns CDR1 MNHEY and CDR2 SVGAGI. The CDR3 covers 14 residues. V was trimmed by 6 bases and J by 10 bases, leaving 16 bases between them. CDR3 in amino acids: CASRPTGIASPLHF. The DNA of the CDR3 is TGTGCCAGCAGACCAACCGGGATTGCCTCACCCCTCCACTTT.

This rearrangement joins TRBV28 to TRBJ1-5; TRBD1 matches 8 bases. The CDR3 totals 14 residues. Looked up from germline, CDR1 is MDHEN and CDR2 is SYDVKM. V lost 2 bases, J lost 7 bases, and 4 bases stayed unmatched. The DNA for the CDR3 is TGTGCCAGCAGTTTAGGGGCAGGGGGCCAGCCCCAGCATTTT. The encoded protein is CASSLGAGGQPQHF.

CDR3 sequence (DNA): TGTGCCAGCAGCTTGGGTATGCTAGCTCAATTCTATGGCTACACCTTC. Amino acids: CASSLGMLAQFYGYTF. V usage is TRBV5-8 and J usage is TRBJ1-2; no definite D call. Looked up from germline, CDR1 is SGHTS and CDR2 is YDEGEE. The V end was cut by 0 bases, the J end by 4 bases, with 16 bases between. The CDR3 sequence is 16 residues long.

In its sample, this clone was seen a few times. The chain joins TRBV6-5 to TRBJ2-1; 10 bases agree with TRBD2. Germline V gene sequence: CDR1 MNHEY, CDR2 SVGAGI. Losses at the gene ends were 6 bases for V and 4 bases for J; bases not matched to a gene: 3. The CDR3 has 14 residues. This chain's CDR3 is CASRTSGAYNEQFF. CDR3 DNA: TGTGCCAGCAGAACTAGCGGGGCTTACAATGAGCAGTTCTTC.

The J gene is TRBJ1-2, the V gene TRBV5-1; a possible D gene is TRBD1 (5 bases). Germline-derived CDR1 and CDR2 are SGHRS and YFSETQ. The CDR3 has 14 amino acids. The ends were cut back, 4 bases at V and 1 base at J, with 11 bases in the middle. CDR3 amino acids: CASSPSTDNYGYTF. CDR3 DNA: TGCGCCAGCAGCCCGTCGACAGATAACTATGGCTACACCTTC. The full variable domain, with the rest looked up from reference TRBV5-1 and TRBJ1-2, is KAGVTQTPRYLIKTRGQQVTLSCSPISGHRSVSWYQQTPGQGLQFLFEYFSETQRNKGNFPGRFSGRQFSNSRSEMNVSTLELGDSALYLCASSPSTDNYGYTFGSGTRLTVV.

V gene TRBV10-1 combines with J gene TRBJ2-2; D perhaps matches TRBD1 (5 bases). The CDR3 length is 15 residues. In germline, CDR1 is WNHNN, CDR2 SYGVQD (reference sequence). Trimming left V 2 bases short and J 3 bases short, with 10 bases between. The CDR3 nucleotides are TGCGCCAGCAGTGAGGGGGCTAGGGACACCGGGGAGCTGTTTTTT. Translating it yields CASSEGARDTGELFF.

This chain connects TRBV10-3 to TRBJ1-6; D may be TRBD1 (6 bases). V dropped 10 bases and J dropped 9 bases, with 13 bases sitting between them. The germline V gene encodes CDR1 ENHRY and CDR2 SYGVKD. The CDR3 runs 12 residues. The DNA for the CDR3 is TGTGCCACCGGGACACCCTCTTCACCCCTCCACTTT. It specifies CATGTPSSPLHF.

In nucleotides, the CDR3 is TGTGCCAGCAGTTCCTCCAGAGCGGGAGTAGATACGCAGTATTTT. Protein product: CASSSSRAGVDTQYF. The chain recombines TRBV6-2 or TRBV6-3 with TRBJ2-3, with TRBD2 matching over 8 bases. Germline CDR1 is MNHEY and CDR2 is SVGEGT. The CDR3 consists of 15 residues. V gave up 4 bases and J gave up 5 bases; unmatched junction bases: 8.

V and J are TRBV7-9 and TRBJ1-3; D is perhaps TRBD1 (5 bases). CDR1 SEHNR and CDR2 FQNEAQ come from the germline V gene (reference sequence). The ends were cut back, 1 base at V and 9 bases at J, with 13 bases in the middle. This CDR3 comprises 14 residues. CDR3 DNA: TGTGCCAGCAGCTTAGACGGGGGGAAAGCCACCATATATTTT. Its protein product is CASSLDGGKATIYF.

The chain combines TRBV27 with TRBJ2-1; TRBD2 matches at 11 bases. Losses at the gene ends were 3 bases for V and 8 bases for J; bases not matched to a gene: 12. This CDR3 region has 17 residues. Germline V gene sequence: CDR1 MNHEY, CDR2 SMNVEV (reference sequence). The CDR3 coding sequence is TGTGCCAGCAGTTTCCGGGCGGGACTAGCGGCCTTCGATGAGCAGTTCTTC. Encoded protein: CASSFRAGLAAFDEQFF.

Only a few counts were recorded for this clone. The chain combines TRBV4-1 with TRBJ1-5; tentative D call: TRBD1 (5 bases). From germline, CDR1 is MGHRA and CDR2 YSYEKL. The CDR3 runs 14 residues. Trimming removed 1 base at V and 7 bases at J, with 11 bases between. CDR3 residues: CASSQVGQGQPQHF. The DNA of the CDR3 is TGCGCCAGCAGCCAAGTGGGGCAAGGACAGCCCCAGCATTTT.